The following is a T cell receptor (beta chain) sequence with its context. Germline V lookup: CDR1 SGDLS, CDR2 YYNGEE. CDR3 length: 17 residues. The V and J ends lost 0 bases and 7 bases, in that order; junction bases with no gene match: 11. Building the TCR beta libraries relied on iRepertoire HTBI primers, and CDR3 regions underwent Arm-PCR. TCRdb reprocessed the multiplex PCR reads via MiXCR and lists one record per CDR3 protein. The sample gives around 230,000 distinct CDR3 sequences, approximately 20% of which show up once; approximately 24% is in the top ten. Time point noted: newly diagnosed GD, antithyroid drugs for less than 3 months. Making the TCR library involved RNA that had been extracted from PBMCs. The record originates from a study of regulatory T cells in long-lasting Graves disease.

The chain employs TRBV9 and TRBJ2-5; 11 nucleotides agree with TRBD2. The origin of this receptor is a female donor with Graves disease. Sequenced here: peripheral blood mononuclear cells (PBMCs), sampled at new diagnosis, from a patient treated with antithyroid drugs. CDR3 amino acids: CASSVEGTSGHVGTQYF. Written as DNA, the CDR3 is TGTGCCAGCAGCGTAGAGGGGACTAGCGGCCACGTAGGGACCCAGTACTTC.